This entry lists 20 T cell receptor beta chains sequenced from one sample in a study of persistence of HIV-infected CD4 T cells. These receptors have no known antigen. The immunoSEQ assay was version 4, run in survey mode. Using immunoSEQ multiplex PCR, the repertoire was profiled, and TCRdb retains in-frame clones only, with some absent. In the table there are roughly 25,000 clones, roughly 70% of which are singletons. Overlapping HIV-1 Gag 15-mer peptides at about 1 ug per peptide per mL were used. CD4+ T cells upregulating both CD40 ligand and CD69 were sorted as responding cells. The starting material was CD4+ T cells sorted from PBMCs after roughly 17-hour stimulation, obtained from a patient who received antiretroviral therapy. These receptors were obtained from an adult man with HIV who was CMV-seropositive.

J is TRBJ2-2 and V is TRBV25-1; maybe TRBD1 (5 bases). Per germline, CDR1 MGHDK and CDR2 SYGVNS. The CDR3 sequence is 14 residues long. Trimming took off 7 bases at V and 4 bases at J, with 13 bases between the two ends. Written as DNA, the CDR3 is TGTGCCAGCACCCCCAGGGTTAGCACCGGGGAGCTGTTTTTT. Translation: CASTPRVSTGELFF.

The chain is built from TRBV6-5 and TRBJ1-2; 8 bases agree with TRBD1. This CDR3 comprises 14 residues. V shed 4 bases and J 7 bases; nucleotides not matched to a gene: 8. Germline CDR1 and CDR2: MNHEY and SVGAGI. CDR3 nucleotides: TGTGCCAGCAGTTCGTCGGACAGGGCGAGTGGCTACACCTTC. Protein: CASSSSDRASGYTF.

This clone qualifies as medium-sized (0.01 to 0.1%). V gene TRBV2 combines with J gene TRBJ2-2; D is unclear. The germline CDR1 and CDR2 sequences are SNHLY and FYNNEI. Trimming stripped 5 bases from V and 5 bases from J, with 9 bases between. CDR3 length: 13 residues. In DNA form, the CDR3 reads TGTGCCAGCAGTCCCTTAAGGACCGGGGAGCTGTTTTTT. The encoded protein is CASSPLRTGELFF.

This clone was detected only a few times. The chain links TRBV10-1 to TRBJ1-2; D not certain. V lost 3 bases, J lost 7 bases, and 18 bases lay in between. CDR3 length: 15 amino acids. Germline CDR1 and CDR2: WNHNN and SYGVQD (reference sequence). The CDR3 DNA reads as TGCGCCAGCAGTGATGGATTCTCAGGAAGGATTGGCTACACCTTC. Residues: CASSDGFSGRIGYTF.

The chain carries TRBV7-9 and TRBJ2-2, with 11 bases aligning to TRBD2. The junction had 0 bases not matched to a gene; V was cut back by 1 base and J by 5 bases. CDR3 length: 15 amino acids. Germline CDR1 SEHNR, CDR2 FQNEAQ (reference sequence). The CDR3, as DNA: TGTGCCAGCAGCTTAGGACTAGCGGGGACCGGGGAGCTGTTTTTT. Translation gives CASSLGLAGTGELFF.

This chain links TRBV23-1 with TRBJ2-2; D might be TRBD1 or TRBD2, each matching 5 bases. TRBV23-1 counts as an open reading frame of uncertain function. The germline V and J ends were trimmed by 8 bases and 1 base, with 11 bases remaining between them. CDR3 size: 14 residues. CDR3 sequence reads: CASGRGENTGELFF. CDR3 DNA sequence: TGCGCCAGCGGCCGAGGGGAGAACACCGGGGAGCTGTTTTTT.

V is TRBV3-1 (or the pseudogene TRBV3-2) and J is TRBJ1-1; TRBD1 is a possible D gene (5 bases). The V end was cut by 1 base, the J end by 6 bases, with 12 bases between. CDR1 and CDR2 (germline): LGHDT, YNNKEL (reference sequence). CDR3 length: 14 amino acids. As DNA, the CDR3 is TGTGCCAGCAGCCAAGTGGGCCAGGGCTCTGAAGCTTTCTTT. This gives the protein CASSQVGQGSEAFF.

V and J are TRBV25-1 and TRBJ2-3; no firm D call. The CDR3 runs to 18 residues. V was cut by 2 bases and J by 0 bases, with 18 bases left in between. Germline V lookup: CDR1 MGHDK, CDR2 SYGVNS. The CDR3 loop is CASSEKGRLSPSTDTQYF. The DNA for the CDR3 is TGTGCCAGCAGTGAAAAAGGGCGATTGAGCCCTAGCACAGATACGCAGTATTTT.

This rearrangement joins TRBV9 to TRBJ2-7; TRBD2 aligns across 11 bases. CDR1 SGDLS and CDR2 YYNGEE come from the germline V gene. The CDR3 has 15 amino acids. V lost 0 bases and J lost 4; bases outside the gene matches: 3. The chain's CDR3 is CASSVGGTSGYEQYF. CDR3 in DNA: TGTGCCAGCAGCGTAGGGGGGACTAGCGGTTACGAGCAGTACTTC.

This clone was counted between two and nine times. The gene calls are TRBV6-6 and TRBJ1-4; D uncertain. CDR3 length: 9 amino acids. The V gene's germline CDR1 is MNHNY and CDR2 SVGAGI (reference sequence). As DNA, the CDR3 is TGTGCGAGCGGTGAAAAACTGTTTTTT. Its protein is CASGEKLFF.

The CDR3 protein is CASSEDTGYGYTF. In DNA form, the CDR3 reads TGTGCCAGCAGCGAAGATACAGGGTATGGCTACACCTTC. The J gene is TRBJ1-2, the V gene TRBV21-1; the table's D call, TRBD1, has no DNA check behind it. TRBV21-1 is given as a pseudogene. The CDR3 contains 13 residues.

This clone appeared a few times. This chain uses TRBV3-1 (or the pseudogene TRBV3-2) with TRBJ2-3; tentative D call: TRBD2 (6 bases). Deletions cut 1 base from V and 4 bases from J, with 15 bases between. Germline V gene sequence: CDR1 LGHDT, CDR2 YNNKEL (reference sequence). The CDR3 has 16 residues. The DNA of the CDR3 is TGTGCCAGCAGCCAAGGGGCTAGGGGAGGCGCAGATACGCAGTATTTT. Its protein product is CASSQGARGGADTQYF.

This clone is a singleton in its sample. The V call is TRBV5-1, the J call TRBJ2-7; D uncertain. Germline CDR1 and CDR2: SGHRS and YFSETQ. Trimming removed 4 bases from V and 1 base from J, with 15 bases in between. The CDR3 extends over 15 amino acids. DNA of the CDR3: TGCGCCAGCAGCCCCGCTTCTGAAGCTTCCTACGAGCAGTACTTC. Protein product: CASSPASEASYEQYF.

Only one count was recorded for this clone. The J gene is TRBJ1-1, the V gene TRBV19, with 7 bases aligning to TRBD1. Germline CDR1 reads LNHDA; CDR2 reads SQIVND (reference sequence). The CDR3 sequence is 18 residues long. V shed 1 base, J shed 2 bases, and the junction held 13 bases outside the gene matches. CDR3: CASSIGRGRQGGNTEAFF. The CDR3 DNA sequence: TGTGCCAGTAGTATAGGCAGGGGCAGACAGGGTGGAAACACTGAAGCTTTCTTT.

This clone showed up just once. The gene calls are TRBV10-2 and TRBJ2-3; TRBD2 aligns across 10 bases. Per the germline V gene, CDR1 is WSHSY and CDR2 is SAAADI. V shed 6 bases, J shed 3 bases, and the junction held 9 bases outside the gene matches. This CDR3 contains 16 residues. The CDR3 DNA sequence: TGCGCCAGCAGGGACCCTAGCGGGGGAGGGACAGATACGCAGTATTTT. Its protein product is CASRDPSGGGTDTQYF.

The gene calls are TRBV2 and TRBJ1-4; D gene ambiguous. CDR3 size: 13 residues. Trimming removed 4 bases from V and 5 bases from J, with 8 bases in between. CDR1 and CDR2 from the germline V gene are SNHLY and FYNNEI. The CDR3 spells CASSGMANEKLFF. In nucleotides, the CDR3 is TGTGCCAGCAGTGGTATGGCAAATGAAAAACTGTTTTTT.

The rearrangement joins TRBV3-1 (or the pseudogene TRBV3-2) to TRBJ1-4; D is unresolved. In germline, CDR1 is LGHDT, CDR2 YNNKEL (reference sequence). The CDR3 consists of 15 residues. Trimming removed 1 base at V and 0 bases at J, with 6 bases between. The CDR3 reads CASSQGTATNEKLFF. The CDR3 DNA is TGTGCCAGCAGCCAAGGTACAGCAACTAATGAAAAACTGTTTTTT.

The gene calls are TRBV6-5 and TRBJ1-3; perhaps TRBD1 as D (6 bases). V dropped 2 bases and J dropped 3 bases, with 8 bases sitting between them. The CDR3 runs 14 residues. Germline V CDR1 and CDR2: MNHEY, SVGAGI. The CDR3 nucleotides read TGTGCCAGCAGTTACCGACAGGTTGGAAACACCATATATTTT. Translation: CASSYRQVGNTIYF.

The J gene is TRBJ1-2, the V gene TRBV27; possibly TRBD1 for D (5 bases). CDR1 is MNHEY and CDR2 is SMNVEV in the germline V gene (reference sequence). The CDR3 has 15 amino acids. Trimming removed 3 bases at V and 0 bases at J, with 11 bases between. This CDR3 is CASSLSWGANYGYTF. The DNA of the CDR3 is TGTGCCAGCAGTTTGTCCTGGGGGGCTAACTATGGCTACACCTTC.

The rearrangement joins TRBV9 to TRBJ2-3, with D tentatively TRBD1 or TRBD2 (6 bases each). V shed 3 bases and J shed 6 bases, with 17 bases lying between them. There are 15 residues in the CDR3. CDR1 is SGDLS and CDR2 is YYNGEE in the germline V gene. The CDR3, as DNA: TGTGCCAGCAGCGGGAGCGGACGGGGGCCTGATACGCAGTATTTT. It encodes CASSGSGRGPDTQYF.